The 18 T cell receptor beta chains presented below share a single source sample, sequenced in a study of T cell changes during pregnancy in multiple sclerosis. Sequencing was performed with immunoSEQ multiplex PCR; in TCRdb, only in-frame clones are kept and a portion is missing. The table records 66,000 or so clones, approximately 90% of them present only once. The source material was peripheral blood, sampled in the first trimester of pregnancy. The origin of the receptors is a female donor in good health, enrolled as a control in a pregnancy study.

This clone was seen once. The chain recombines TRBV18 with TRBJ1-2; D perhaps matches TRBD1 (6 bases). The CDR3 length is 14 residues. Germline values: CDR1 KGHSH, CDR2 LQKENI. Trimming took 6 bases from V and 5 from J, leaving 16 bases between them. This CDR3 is CASSSFGQGYGYTF. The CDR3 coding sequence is TGTGCCAGCTCCAGCTTTGGGCAGGGGTATGGCTACACCTTC.

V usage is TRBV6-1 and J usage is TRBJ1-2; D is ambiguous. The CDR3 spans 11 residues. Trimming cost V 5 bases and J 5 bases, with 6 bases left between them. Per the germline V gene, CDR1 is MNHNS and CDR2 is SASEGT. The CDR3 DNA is TGTGCCAGCAGTCCTATGTATGGCTACACCTTC. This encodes CASSPMYGYTF.

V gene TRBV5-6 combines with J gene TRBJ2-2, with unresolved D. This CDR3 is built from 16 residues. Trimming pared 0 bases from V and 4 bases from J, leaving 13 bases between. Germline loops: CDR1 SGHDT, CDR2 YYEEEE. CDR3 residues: CASSLGQHYSTGELFF. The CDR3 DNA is TGTGCCAGCAGCTTGGGCCAGCACTATAGCACCGGGGAGCTGTTTTTT.

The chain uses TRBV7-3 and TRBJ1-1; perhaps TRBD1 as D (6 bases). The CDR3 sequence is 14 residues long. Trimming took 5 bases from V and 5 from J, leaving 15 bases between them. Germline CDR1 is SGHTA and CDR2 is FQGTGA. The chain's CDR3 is CASSPRGADTEAFF. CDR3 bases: TGTGCCAGCAGCCCTCGGGGGGCGGATACTGAAGCTTTCTTT.

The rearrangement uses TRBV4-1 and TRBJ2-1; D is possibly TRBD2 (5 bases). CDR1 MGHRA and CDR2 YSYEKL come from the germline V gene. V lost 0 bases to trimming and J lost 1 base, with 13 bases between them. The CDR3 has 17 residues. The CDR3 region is CASSQEWTQTSYNEQFF. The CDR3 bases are TGCGCCAGCAGCCAAGAGTGGACTCAAACATCCTACAATGAGCAGTTCTTC.

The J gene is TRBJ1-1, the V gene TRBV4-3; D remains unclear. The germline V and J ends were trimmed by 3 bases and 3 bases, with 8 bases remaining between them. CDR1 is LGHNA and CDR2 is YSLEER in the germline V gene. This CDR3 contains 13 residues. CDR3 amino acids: CASSHRMYTEAFF. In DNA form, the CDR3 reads TGCGCCAGCAGCCATAGAATGTACACTGAAGCTTTCTTT.

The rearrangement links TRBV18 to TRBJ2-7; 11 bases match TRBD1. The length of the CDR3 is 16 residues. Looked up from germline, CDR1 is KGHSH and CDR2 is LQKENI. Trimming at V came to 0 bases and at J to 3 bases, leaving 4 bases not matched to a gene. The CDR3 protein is CASSPPGTGGVYEQYF. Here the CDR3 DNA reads TGTGCCAGCTCACCACCCGGGACAGGGGGTGTCTACGAGCAGTACTTC.

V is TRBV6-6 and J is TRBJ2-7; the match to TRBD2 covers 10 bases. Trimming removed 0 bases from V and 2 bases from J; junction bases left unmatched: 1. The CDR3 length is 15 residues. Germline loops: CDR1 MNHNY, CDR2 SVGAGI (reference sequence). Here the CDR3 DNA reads TGTGCCAGCAGTTACTCTACTAGCGGGGCCTACGAGCAGTACTTC. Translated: CASSYSTSGAYEQYF.

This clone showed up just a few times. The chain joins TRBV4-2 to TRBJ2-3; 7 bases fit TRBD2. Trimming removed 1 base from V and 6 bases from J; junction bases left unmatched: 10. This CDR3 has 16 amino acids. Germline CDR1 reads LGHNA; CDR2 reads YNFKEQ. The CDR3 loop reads CASSQGSGAASDTQYF. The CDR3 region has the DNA TGTGCCAGCAGCCAAGGGAGCGGGGCCGCCTCGGATACGCAGTATTTT.

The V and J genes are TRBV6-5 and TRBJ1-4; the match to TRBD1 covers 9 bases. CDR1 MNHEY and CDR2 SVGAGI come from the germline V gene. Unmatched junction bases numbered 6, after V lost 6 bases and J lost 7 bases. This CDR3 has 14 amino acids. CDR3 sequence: CASRGQGGSEKLFF. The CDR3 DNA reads TGTGCCAGCAGGGGACAGGGTGGTAGTGAAAAACTGTTTTTT.

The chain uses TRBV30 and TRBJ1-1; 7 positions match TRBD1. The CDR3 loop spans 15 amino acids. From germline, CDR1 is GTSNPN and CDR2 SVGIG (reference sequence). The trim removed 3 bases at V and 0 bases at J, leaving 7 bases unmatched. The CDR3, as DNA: TGTGCCTGGAGACGCATGGGACAGCTGAACACTGAAGCTTTCTTT. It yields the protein CAWRRMGQLNTEAFF. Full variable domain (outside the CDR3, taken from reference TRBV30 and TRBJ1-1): SQTIHQWPATLVQPVGSPLSLECTVEGTSNPNLYWYRQAAGRGLQLLFYSVGIGQISSEVPQNLSASRPQDRQFILSSKKLLLSDSGFYLCAWRRMGQLNTEAFFGQGTRLTVV.

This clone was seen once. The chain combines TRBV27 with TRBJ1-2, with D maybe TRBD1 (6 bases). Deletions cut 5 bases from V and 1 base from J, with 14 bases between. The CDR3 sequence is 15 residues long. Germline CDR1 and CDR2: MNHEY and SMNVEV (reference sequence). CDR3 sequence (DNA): TGTGCCAGCAGTCCCAGGGGCCGGAATAACTATGGCTACACCTTC. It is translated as CASSPRGRNNYGYTF.

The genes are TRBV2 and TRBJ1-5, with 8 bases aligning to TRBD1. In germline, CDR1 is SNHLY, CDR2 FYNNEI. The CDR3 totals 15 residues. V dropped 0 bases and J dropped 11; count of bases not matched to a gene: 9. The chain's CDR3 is CASSEAPGGQGAQHF. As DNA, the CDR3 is TGTGCCAGCAGTGAAGCGCCAGGGGGCCAAGGAGCCCAGCATTTT.

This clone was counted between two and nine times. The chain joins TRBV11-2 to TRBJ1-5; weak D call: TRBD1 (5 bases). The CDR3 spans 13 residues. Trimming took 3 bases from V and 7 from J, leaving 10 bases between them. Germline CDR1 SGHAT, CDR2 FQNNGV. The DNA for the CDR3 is TGTGCCAGCAGCTTGGGGGGAGGGCAGCCCCAGCATTTT. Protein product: CASSLGGGQPQHF.

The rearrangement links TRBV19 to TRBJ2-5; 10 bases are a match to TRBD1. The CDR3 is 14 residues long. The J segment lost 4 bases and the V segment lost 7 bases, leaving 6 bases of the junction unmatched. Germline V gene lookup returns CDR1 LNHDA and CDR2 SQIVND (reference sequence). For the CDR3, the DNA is TGTGCCAGTAAGACAGGGGGCGCGGGAGAGACCCAGTACTTC. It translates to CASKTGGAGETQYF.

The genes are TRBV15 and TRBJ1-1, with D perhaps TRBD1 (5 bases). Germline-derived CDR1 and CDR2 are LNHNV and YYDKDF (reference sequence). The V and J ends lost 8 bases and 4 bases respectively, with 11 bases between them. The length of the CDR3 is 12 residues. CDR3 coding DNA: TGTGCCACCCGAAGGGGCGGCACTGAAGCTTTCTTT. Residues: CATRRGGTEAFF.

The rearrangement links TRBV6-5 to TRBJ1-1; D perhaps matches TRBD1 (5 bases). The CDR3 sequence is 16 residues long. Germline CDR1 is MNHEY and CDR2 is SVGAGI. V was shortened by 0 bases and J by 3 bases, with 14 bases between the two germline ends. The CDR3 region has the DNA TGTGCCAGCAGTTACTCGGTGGGGGGGTCTGACACTGAAGCTTTCTTT. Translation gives CASSYSVGGSDTEAFF.

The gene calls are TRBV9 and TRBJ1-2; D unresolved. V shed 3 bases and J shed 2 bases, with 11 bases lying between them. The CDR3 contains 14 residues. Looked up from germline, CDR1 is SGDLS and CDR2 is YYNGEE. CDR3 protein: CASSEFPENYGYTF. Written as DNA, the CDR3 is TGTGCCAGCAGCGAATTCCCAGAAAACTATGGCTACACCTTC.